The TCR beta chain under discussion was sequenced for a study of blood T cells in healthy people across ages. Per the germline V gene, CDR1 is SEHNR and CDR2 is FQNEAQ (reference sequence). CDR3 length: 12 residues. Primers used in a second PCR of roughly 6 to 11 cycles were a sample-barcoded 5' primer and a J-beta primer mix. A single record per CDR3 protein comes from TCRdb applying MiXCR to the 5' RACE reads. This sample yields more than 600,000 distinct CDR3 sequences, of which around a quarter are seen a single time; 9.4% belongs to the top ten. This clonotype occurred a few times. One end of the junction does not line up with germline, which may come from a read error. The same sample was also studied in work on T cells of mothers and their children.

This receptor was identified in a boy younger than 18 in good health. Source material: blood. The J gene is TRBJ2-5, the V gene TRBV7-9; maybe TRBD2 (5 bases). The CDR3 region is CASSLGLAVEFF. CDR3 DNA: TGTGCCAGCAGCTTAGGGCTAGCAGTTGAGTTCTTC.